The TCR beta chain under discussion was sequenced for a study of control samples from healthy donors and cancer patients. The CDR3 extends over 11 amino acids. Germline V gene sequence: CDR1 GTSNPN, CDR2 SVGIG (reference sequence). V lost 5 bases, J lost 11 bases, and 15 bases lay in between. Measured with immunoSEQ multiplex PCR; TCRdb has only the in-frame clones, and not every one. The sample has fewer than 500,000 clones, 90% seen once. The V and J genes are TRBV30 and TRBJ1-1, with D tentatively TRBD1 (6 bases). The material sequenced was PBMCs. The clonotype originates from a man aged 40-50 years with head and neck cancer. CDR3 protein: CAWGGAGRAFF. For the CDR3, the DNA is TGTGCCTGGGGGGGGGCAGGAAGGGCTTTCTTT.